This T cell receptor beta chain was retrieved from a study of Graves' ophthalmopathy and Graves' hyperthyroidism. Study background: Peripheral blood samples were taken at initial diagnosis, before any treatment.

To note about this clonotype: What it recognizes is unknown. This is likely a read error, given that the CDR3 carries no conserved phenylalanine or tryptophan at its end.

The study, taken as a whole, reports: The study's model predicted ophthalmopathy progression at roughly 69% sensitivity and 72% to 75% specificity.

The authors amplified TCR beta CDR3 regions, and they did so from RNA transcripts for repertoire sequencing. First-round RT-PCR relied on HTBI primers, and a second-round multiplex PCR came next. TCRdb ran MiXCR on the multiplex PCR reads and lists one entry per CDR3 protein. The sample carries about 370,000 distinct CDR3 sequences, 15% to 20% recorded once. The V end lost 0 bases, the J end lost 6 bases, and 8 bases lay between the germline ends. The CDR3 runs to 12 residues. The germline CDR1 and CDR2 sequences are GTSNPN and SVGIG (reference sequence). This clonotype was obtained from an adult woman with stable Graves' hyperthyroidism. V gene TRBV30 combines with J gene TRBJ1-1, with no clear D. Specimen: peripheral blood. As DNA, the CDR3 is TGTGCCTGGAGTGTAGGCAATTCTGAAGCTTTCTCT. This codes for CAWSVGNSEAFS.